Below are 14 T cell receptor beta chains sequenced from a single sample in a study of T cells in Graves' hyperthyroidism and ophthalmopathy. The TCR beta CDR3 regions underwent amplification using RNA transcripts as the source. The HTBI primer set was used in a first-round RT-PCR of the TCR CDR3. A single record per CDR3 protein comes from TCRdb applying MiXCR to the multiplex PCR reads. Counted here are around 430,000 distinct CDR3 sequences, 15% occurring once; the ten biggest clones make up 32%. The sequenced sample was blood. Receptors were obtained from a woman under 40 with Graves' hyperthyroidism.

Many counts were recorded for this clonotype. The rearrangement links TRBV4-1 to TRBJ2-6; 8 nucleotides align to TRBD1. V lost 5 bases and J lost 2; bases outside the gene matches: 5. There are 16 residues in the CDR3. CDR1 and CDR2 (germline): MGHRA, YSYEKL. This CDR3 is CASSFTGGTGANVLTF. The CDR3 nucleotides are TGCGCCAGCAGCTTTACAGGGGGGACTGGGGCCAACGTCCTGACTTTC.

V and J are TRBV7-2 and TRBJ2-7; 9 bases match TRBD2. CDR1 and CDR2 (germline): SGHTA, FQGNSA. V lost 7 bases to trimming and J lost 4 bases; unmatched junction nucleotides: 5. The CDR3 is 13 amino acids. The CDR3 coding sequence is TGTGCCAGCATGACTAGCGGTACATACGAGCAGTACTTC. It codes for CASMTSGTYEQYF.

This clonotype was observed a handful of times. This sequence joins TRBV19 and TRBJ1-2; no reliable D call. Germline V CDR1 and CDR2: LNHDA, SQIVND (reference sequence). V shed 6 bases and J shed 4 bases, with 15 bases lying between them. This CDR3 has 14 amino acids. The CDR3 nucleotides are TGTGCCAGTAGCCCGGAGGGAGAAAGCTATGGCTACACCTTC. This encodes CASSPEGESYGYTF.

The sample holds many counts of this clonotype. V gene TRBV6-1 combines with J gene TRBJ2-7; TRBD2 agrees at 11 bases. The junction had 5 bases not matched to a gene; V was cut back by 6 bases and J by 1 base. This CDR3 is built from 15 residues. Germline loops: CDR1 MNHNS, CDR2 SASEGT. DNA for the CDR3: TGTGCCAGCAGGCCGGGACTAGCGGATTCCTACGAGCAGTACTTC. It encodes CASRPGLADSYEQYF.

The rearrangement joins TRBV3-1 to TRBJ1-5; 7 positions agree with TRBD1. Per germline, CDR1 LGHDT and CDR2 YNNKEL (reference sequence). J lost 1 base, V lost 4 bases, and 7 bases had no gene match. This CDR3 has 16 amino acids. As DNA, the CDR3 is TGTGCCAGCAGCCGAGGAGGGGGCCCGAGCAATCAGCCCCAGCATTTT. As protein: CASSRGGGPSNQPQHF.

This clonotype was detected many times. The V gene is TRBV5-5, the J gene TRBJ2-3; TRBD1 might be the D (6 bases). The CDR3 consists of 16 residues. The germline CDR1 and CDR2 sequences are SGHKS and YYEKEE (reference sequence). V lost 2 bases, J lost 5 bases, and 18 bases lay in between. CDR3: CASSLGRWGQVDTQYF. CDR3 bases: TGTGCCAGCAGCTTAGGACGGTGGGGGCAGGTAGATACGCAGTATTTT.

This clonotype has at least ten counts. This chain links TRBV24-1 with TRBJ2-1, with a weak D call TRBD2 (6 bases). There are 16 residues in the CDR3. V shed 5 bases and J shed 4 bases, with 17 bases lying between them. Germline CDR1 reads KGHDR; CDR2 reads SFDVKD. Written as DNA, the CDR3 is TGTGCCACCAGTGCGGTAACGGGAGTTAGTTACAATGAGCAGTTCTTC. Its translation is CATSAVTGVSYNEQFF.

DNA for the CDR3: TGTGCCAGCAATGACCGCAGGGGGCCCAATCAGCCCCAGCATTTT. This gives the protein CASNDRRGPNQPQHF. The rearrangement joins TRBV6-1 to TRBJ1-5; 8 bases map to TRBD1. Trimming at V came to 7 bases and at J to 3 bases, leaving 8 bases not matched to a gene. The CDR3 is 15 residues long. The germline V gene has CDR1 MNHNS and CDR2 SASEGT.

This clonotype was observed a handful of times. V and J are TRBV3-1 and TRBJ1-2; no definite D call. This CDR3 has 15 amino acids. The germline gives CDR1 LGHDT, CDR2 YNNKEL (reference sequence). With 2 bases removed from V and 2 bases from J, the gap between germline ends came to 12 bases. The CDR3 is CASSQFVVRNYGYTF. In DNA form, the CDR3 reads TGTGCCAGCAGCCAATTCGTAGTCAGGAACTATGGCTACACCTTC. The full variable domain, in which reference TRBV3-1 and TRBJ1-2 provide the parts outside the CDR3, is DTAVSQTPKYLVTQMGNDKSIKCEQNLGHDTMYWYKQDSKKFLKIMFSYNNKELIINETVPNRFSPKSPDKAHLNLHINSLELGDSAVYFCASSQFVVRNYGYTFGSGTRLTVV.

This clonotype came up many times. The chain joins TRBV11-3 to TRBJ2-1, with a tentative D call TRBD2 (5 bases). In germline, CDR1 is SGHNT, CDR2 YENEEA. This CDR3 spans 15 amino acids. The germline V and J ends were trimmed by 3 bases and 7 bases, with 16 bases remaining between them. CDR3 in amino acids: CASSLELVGYNEQFF. The CDR3 DNA follows: TGTGCCAGCAGCTTGGAACTAGTTGGTTATAATGAGCAGTTCTTC.

This clonotype was seen ten or more times. The V call is TRBV2, the J call TRBJ2-7; D tentatively reads TRBD1 or TRBD2 (5 bases each). This CDR3 is 14 amino acids long. Deletions cut 6 bases from V and 5 bases from J, with 17 bases between. Germline loops: CDR1 SNHLY, CDR2 FYNNEI. The CDR3 DNA reads TGTGCCAGCAGCCGGGACCTAAGCATCGACGAGCAGTACTTC. Translation gives CASSRDLSIDEQYF.

This clonotype was seen many times. CDR3 sequence (DNA): TGTGCCAGCAGTCCAAAGGGTTCGGGCGGTCACGAGCAGTACTTC. It codes for CASSPKGSGGHEQYF. The V gene is TRBV2, the J gene TRBJ2-7; no definite D call. The CDR3 totals 15 residues. The germline CDR1 and CDR2 sequences are SNHLY and FYNNEI. V lost 5 bases and J 5 bases, leaving 19 bases between the germline ends.

There are a few counts of this clonotype. This sequence joins TRBV5-1 and TRBJ1-2, with 7 nucleotides matching TRBD1. This CDR3 spans 15 amino acids. Trimming took 4 bases from V and 5 from J; bases not matched to a gene: 11. CDR1 is SGHRS, CDR2 YFSETQ, per germline. CDR3 DNA: TGCGCCAGCAGCCCCGCCCCTACAGGGGATTATGGCTACACCTTC. It yields the protein CASSPAPTGDYGYTF.

This clonotype was seen ten or more times. This rearrangement joins TRBV7-2 to TRBJ2-7; the match to TRBD2 covers 12 bases. The CDR3 contains 16 residues. Trimming at V came to 7 bases and at J to 0 bases, leaving 7 bases not matched to a gene. From germline, CDR1 is SGHTA and CDR2 FQGNSA. CDR3 loop: CASTRLAGVLSYEQYF. The CDR3, as DNA: TGTGCCAGCACCCGACTAGCGGGAGTTCTCTCCTACGAGCAGTACTTC.